The 3 T cell receptor beta chains listed next were all sequenced from one sample in a study of T cells in women clearing cervical HPV infection. Here immunoSEQ multiplex PCR was the method, and the copy in TCRdb shows in-frame clones only, minus some. This repertoire includes some 46,000 clones. The specimen sequenced was blood buffy coat. These receptor sequences come from a woman aged 18-70 years with a cervical HPV16 infection that either progressed to CIN3+ or cleared (not recorded which).

Regarding this clone: The observed sequence ends 3 residues before the CDR3 terminus, with the missing tail filled in from the germline J gene. This sequence joins TRBV7-9 and TRBJ1-4; the D gene is possibly TRBD1 (5 bases). There are 13 residues in the CDR3. Germline values: CDR1 SEHNR, CDR2 FQNEAQ (reference sequence). V lost 5 bases to trimming and J lost 5 bases, with 9 bases between them. The sequenced CDR3 bases are TGTGCCAGCAGCACCGGGGGGAATGAAAAA. It codes for CASSTGGNEK. The CDR3, in full, reads CASSTGGNEKLFF.

As regards this clone: The read ends 3 residues early relative to the CDR3; the germline J gene fills the gap. The chain combines TRBV2 with TRBJ1-5; D uncertain. Trimming cost V 1 base and J 4 bases, with 8 bases left between them. From germline, CDR1 is SNHLY and CDR2 FYNNEI. The CDR3 runs 14 residues. CDR3 sequence reads: CASSEDQVNQPQHF. The CDR3 DNA, read in part, is TGTGCCAGCAGTGAAGATCAGGTTAATCAGCCC.

To note about this clone: The DNA ends 3 residues before the CDR3 does, and the rest of the CDR3 is filled in from the germline J gene. The V and J genes are TRBV19 and TRBJ2-1; D may be TRBD2 (5 bases). The CDR3 covers 11 residues. Germline-derived CDR1 and CDR2 are LNHDA and SQIVND (reference sequence). V was clipped by 8 bases and J by 6 bases, with 8 bases between them. CDR3 bases read: TGTGCCAGTTGGGCGGGCAATGAG. It codes for CASWAGNE. The whole CDR3 protein is CASWAGNEQFF.